This TCR beta chain was sequenced for a study of shared clonotypes between healthy human individuals. Across the whole study: The plates for each donor numbered three CD4 naive, three CD4 memory, two CD8 naive and one CD8 memory. General observations from the study: Sorted-subset sequencing, rarefaction showed, was incomplete despite large depth. Sharing of clonotypes among donors was expected to vary with sequencing depth.

This clone appeared a few times. Its specificity is unknown. Method: immunoSEQ multiplex PCR; TCRdb's copy keeps in-frame clones and lacks some. This sample has millions of clones; about 92% occur once, and the top ten carry 0.13% to 0.15%. V was shortened by 1 base and J by 5 bases, with 5 bases between the two germline ends. Germline lookup yields CDR1 MGHRA and CDR2 YSYEKL. The CDR3 contains 13 residues. This sequence originates from a man between 18 and 35 years old in good health. This chain joins TRBV4-1 and TRBJ1-4; D unresolved. Sequencing was carried out using naive CD4+ T cells sorted from blood. Subset here: CD45RA+ positively selected. The CDR3 nucleotides are TGCGCCAGCAGCCAAGTAGTCAATGAAAAACTGTTTTTT. Translation: CASSQVVNEKLFF.